The entry below gives a single T cell receptor beta chain sequence along with its context. Per the study methods: Quantification of nucleated cells was approximated via reference gene primer amplification. Profiled with immunoSEQ multiplex PCR; TCRdb holds only in-frame clones, not every one. V and J calls and clone size follow that table, whereas D and trimming were derived from the DNA. This sample has 300,000 or so clones, with roughly 87% found just once. The study counted Cohort 3 donors as recovered given two negative PCRs, clearance, or symptom resolution. The data originate from a study of blood T cell repertoires in COVID-19. CDR3 length: 14 residues. CDR1 is SNHLY and CDR2 is FYNNEI in the germline V gene. Between the trimmed V and J ends, which lost 5 bases and 0 bases, there was a span of 11 bases.

V is TRBV2 and J is TRBJ2-7, with D perhaps matching TRBD2 (5 bases). Sequenced: PBMCs or T cells enriched from blood (not recorded which). This clonotype originated in a woman aged 25 to 39 who had recovered from COVID-19. This chain's CDR3 is CASSHGMASYEQYF. CDR3 nucleotide sequence: TGTGCCAGCAGTCACGGGATGGCCTCCTACGAGCAGTACTTC.